The 11 T cell receptor beta chains below come from one sample, sequenced in a study of blood T cell repertoires in COVID-19. This table comes from immunoSEQ multiplex PCR, and its TCRdb copy is limited to in-frame clones, with some not included. The sample lists about 51,000 clones; 75% to 90% were seen once. The specimen sequenced was peripheral blood. The origin of the receptors is a man aged 55 to 69 with acute or convalescent COVID-19.

The V and J genes are TRBV6-5 and TRBJ1-4; D remains ambiguous. The CDR3 extends over 11 amino acids. V lost 4 bases to trimming and J lost 8 bases, with 5 bases between them. Germline assignment: CDR1 MNHEY and CDR2 SVGAGI. DNA for the CDR3: TGTGCCAGCAGTTCTAGCGAAAAACTGTTTTTT. Its translation is CASSSSEKLFF.

The chain has TRBV5-4 and TRBJ2-1; 11 nucleotides align to TRBD2. The CDR3 is 16 amino acids. Germline trimming cut 5 bases from V and 2 bases from J; bases unmatched to any gene: 6. Germline loops: CDR1 SGHNT, CDR2 YYREEE (reference sequence). DNA of the CDR3: TGTGCCAGCAGTCTTAGCGGGGGGGCGACCTACAATGAGCAGTTCTTC. This translates into CASSLSGGATYNEQFF.

The chain couples TRBV6-5 to TRBJ1-5; D unresolved. Germline V CDR1 and CDR2: MNHEY, SVGAGI. V was shortened by 6 bases and J by 0 bases, with 9 bases between the two germline ends. The CDR3 sequence is 14 residues long. Here the CDR3 reads CASSFRDSNQPQHF. CDR3 sequence (DNA): TGTGCCAGCAGCTTCCGGGATAGCAATCAGCCCCAGCATTTT.

The rearrangement joins TRBV5-3 to TRBJ2-3; maybe TRBD1 (6 bases). TRBV5-3 carries the ORF label, with uncertain function. The CDR3 has 20 amino acids. Between the trimmed V and J ends, which lost 0 bases and 0 bases, there was a span of 23 bases. The CDR3 sequence: CARSLAEQGSRLDSTDTQYF. Written as DNA, the CDR3 is TGTGCCAGAAGCTTGGCCGAGCAGGGGTCCCGGTTGGATAGCACAGATACGCAGTATTTT.

The V and J genes are TRBV28 and TRBJ2-5; TRBD2 aligns across 8 bases. The CDR3 extends over 16 amino acids. After removal of 3 bases from V and 3 bases from J, the junction contained 9 bases not matched to a gene. In germline, CDR1 is MDHEN, CDR2 SYDVKM. Here the CDR3 DNA reads TGTGCCAGCAGTTTTTGGGCGGGGGGCCGCGAAGAGACCCAGTACTTC. Translating it yields CASSFWAGGREETQYF.

This clone has just one count. This chain uses TRBV7-2 with TRBJ2-7; 7 nucleotides align to TRBD2. The CDR3 runs 13 residues. J was trimmed by 5 bases and V by 8 bases; bases with no gene match: 9. The germline V gene has CDR1 SGHTA and CDR2 FQGNSA. The CDR3 bases are TGTGCCAGCGAAAGCGGGATCTGGAACGAGCAGTACTTC. It is translated as CASESGIWNEQYF.

The chain links TRBV14 to TRBJ2-7; tentatively, D is TRBD1 (5 bases). V lost 5 bases and J lost 6, with 8 bases in between. The CDR3 has 11 residues. Germline V gene sequence: CDR1 SGHDN, CDR2 FVKESK. Written as DNA, the CDR3 is TGTGCCAGCAGCTTAGGGGTCGAGCAGTACTTC. Translated, it gives CASSLGVEQYF.

The chain has TRBV7-8 and TRBJ1-2, with TRBD1 matching over 7 bases. The CDR3 runs to 15 residues. V was clipped by 4 bases and J by 4 bases; unmatched bases: 9. Germline V gene lookup returns CDR1 SGHVS and CDR2 FQNEAQ. For the CDR3, the DNA is TGTGCCAGCAGCTCTTGGACAGGAGGGGGCTATGGCTACACCTTC. The encoded protein is CASSSWTGGGYGYTF.

The chain couples TRBV5-4 to TRBJ2-3, with 10 nucleotides matching TRBD2. V lost 1 base, J lost 5 bases, and 10 bases stayed unmatched. CDR1 is SGHNT and CDR2 is YYREEE in the germline V gene (reference sequence). The CDR3 totals 17 residues. The chain's CDR3 is CASSLNSGGFQIDTQYF. The DNA for the CDR3 is TGTGCCAGCAGCTTGAATAGCGGGGGGTTTCAGATAGATACGCAGTATTTT.

The rearrangement uses TRBV3-1 (or the pseudogene TRBV3-2) and TRBJ2-7; 13 bases are a match to TRBD2. CDR1 and CDR2 (germline): LGHDT, YNNKEL (reference sequence). V shed 5 bases and J 2 bases; nucleotides not matched to a gene: 9. The CDR3 has 17 amino acids. The CDR3 nucleotides read TGTGCCAGCAGCATCGGGACTAGCGGGGTGGCACCCTACGAGCAGTACTTC. Its translation: CASSIGTSGVAPYEQYF.

This chain connects TRBV7-9 to TRBJ1-5; 10 bases match TRBD1. The CDR3 totals 14 residues. Per germline, CDR1 SEHNR and CDR2 FQNEAQ (reference sequence). J was trimmed by 5 bases and V by 3 bases; bases with no gene match: 1. This chain's CDR3 is CASSFGQGDQPQHF. CDR3 in DNA: TGTGCCAGCAGCTTCGGACAGGGGGATCAGCCCCAGCATTTT.